This T cell receptor beta chain was profiled in a study of beta chain features in type 1 diabetes. General study findings and limits: Using cDNA template may skew counts toward highly expressing activated cells. Patients with type 1 diabetes showed fewer VDJ junction insertions and more deletions.

With respect to this clone: Its antigen is undetermined.

Reverse transcription of all isolated RNA meant that expressed TCRB transcripts were sequenced. The assay was immunoSEQ multiplex PCR, and TCRdb's table has in-frame clones only and misses some. The profile covers approximately 15,000 clones, with around two fifths appearing a single time and over 0.45% taken by the ten largest. Germline loops: CDR1 KGHSH, CDR2 LQKENI. CDR3 length: 18 residues. The V segment lost 6 bases and the J segment 5 bases; nucleotides outside the gene matches: 14. The chain uses TRBV18 and TRBJ2-1; 12 bases fit TRBD2. Sequences were obtained from stem cell memory CD4+ T cells from blood. The sequence derives from a woman in her thirties or forties in good health. CDR3 nucleotide sequence: TGTGCCAGCTCCCCCCCGGGGCTAGCGGGGGGGCTCAACAATGAGCAGTTCTTC. Amino acids: CASSPPGLAGGLNNEQFF.